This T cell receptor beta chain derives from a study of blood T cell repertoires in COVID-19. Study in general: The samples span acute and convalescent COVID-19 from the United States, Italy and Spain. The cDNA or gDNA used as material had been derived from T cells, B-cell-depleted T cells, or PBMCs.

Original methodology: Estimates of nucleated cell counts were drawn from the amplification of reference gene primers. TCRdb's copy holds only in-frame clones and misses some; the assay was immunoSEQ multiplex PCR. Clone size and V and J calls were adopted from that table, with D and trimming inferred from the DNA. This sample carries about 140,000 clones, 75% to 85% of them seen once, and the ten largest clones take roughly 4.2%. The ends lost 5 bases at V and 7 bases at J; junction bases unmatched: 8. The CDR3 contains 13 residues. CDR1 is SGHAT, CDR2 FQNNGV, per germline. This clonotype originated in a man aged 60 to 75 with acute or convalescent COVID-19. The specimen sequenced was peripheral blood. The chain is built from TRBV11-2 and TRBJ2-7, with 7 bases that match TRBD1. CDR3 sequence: CASSRFDRAEQYF. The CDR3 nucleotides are TGTGCCAGCAGCCGCTTCGACAGGGCTGAGCAGTACTTC.